This T cell receptor beta chain is drawn from a study of metastatic and nonmetastatic thyroid tumors. On the study more broadly: Repertoires of blood and of tissue (tumor or nodule) from malignant and benign thyroid patients were compared. Findings and caveats of the study: In blood and tumor, TCR beta diversity was reportedly significantly higher in malignant thyroid tumors than in benign nodules.

Study processing details: CDR3 differences across clinicopathological groups were used to build a distant-metastasis classifier for papillary thyroid cancer. TCRdb reprocessed the PCR reads using MiXCR. The V and J calls here are based on TCRdb, not the publication. The sample lists roughly 15,000 clones; approximately 12% were seen once. This CDR3 spans 17 amino acids. Trimming took 5 bases from V and 0 from J, leaving 20 bases between them. Germline values: CDR1 SGHAT, CDR2 FQNNGV. A remark on this clone: Its cognate antigen is unknown.

Prior to thyroid surgery, none of the patients had received any treatment. The chain is built from TRBV11-2 and TRBJ2-7; TRBD2 is a possible D gene (6 bases). The material sequenced was blood. This receptor was obtained from a female donor with papillary thyroid cancer or a benign thyroid nodule (not recorded which). Some clones in this sample may be carry-over from other donors' samples. CDR3 in amino acids: CASSPGGVHQTSYEQYF. CDR3 nucleotide sequence: TGTGCCAGCAGCCCCGGGGGTGTGCACCAAACCTCCTACGAGCAGTACTTC.